Reported below is one T cell receptor beta chain. The antigen is unknown. Using RNA template, CDR3s of TCR alpha and beta were amplified with iRepertoire arm-PCR. For one-step reverse transcription and amplification, roughly 95-400 ng of tissue mRNA or PBMC total RNA was used. TCRdb redid the calling of the multiplex PCR reads with MiXCR, one entry per CDR3 protein. The table includes about 93,000 distinct CDR3 sequences, approximately 40% detected once. V lost 5 bases and J lost 5; bases outside the gene matches: 10. Germline loops: CDR1 SEHNR, CDR2 FQNEAQ (reference sequence). CDR3 length equals 15 residues. These data belong to a study of glioma-infiltrating T cells. General study findings and limits: Very few CDR3 sequences were shared between tissue and blood.

Source material: glioma tissue, nonneoplastic brain tissue, or PBMCs (not recorded which). The TCR originated in a human donor with low-grade glioma or glioblastoma, undergoing nonglioma brain surgery, or in good health (not recorded which). This chain links TRBV7-9 with TRBJ2-7; 9 bases are a match to TRBD2. This CDR3 reads CASSRRTSENNEQYF. CDR3 bases: TGTGCCAGCAGCAGAAGGACTAGCGAAAACAACGAGCAGTACTTC.